Each of the 30 T cell receptor beta chains below was sequenced from the same sample in a study of blood T cell repertoires in COVID-19. The protocol was immunoSEQ multiplex PCR, while the TCRdb copy is restricted to in-frame clones and leaves out a portion. Counted here are roughly 200,000 clones, approximately 80% occurring once; the ten biggest clones make up roughly 12%. The source material was peripheral blood. These receptor sequences come from a man in his fifties or sixties who had recovered from COVID-19.

CDR3 sequence (DNA): TGTGCCTGCCGAGGACTGTACAATGAGCAGTTCTTC. Protein product: CACRGLYNEQFF. The chain uses TRBV30 and TRBJ2-1, with D possibly being TRBD2 (5 bases). The CDR3 is 12 residues long. Germline V CDR1 and CDR2: GTSNPN, SVGIG (reference sequence). V was clipped by 6 bases and J by 4 bases, with 10 bases between them.

This chain connects TRBV11-2 to TRBJ1-2; the D is unclear. The germline V gene encodes CDR1 SGHAT and CDR2 FQNNGV. Trimming removed 5 bases at V and 6 bases at J, with 16 bases between. The CDR3 extends over 14 amino acids. CDR3: CASSPGVGSDGYTF. CDR3 DNA sequence: TGTGCCAGCAGCCCTGGGGTCGGGAGCGATGGCTACACCTTC.

The DNA for the CDR3 is TGCGCCAGCAGCCAAGAAGGTCAGCGGGAAGCTTTCTTT. Encoded protein: CASSQEGQREAFF. V and J are TRBV4-3 and TRBJ1-1; unclear D gene. Germline CDR1 reads LGHNA; CDR2 reads YSLEER. The V and J ends lost 0 bases and 8 bases respectively, with 10 bases between them. CDR3 length equals 13 residues.

The chain combines TRBV9 with TRBJ2-1, with 9 bases lining up with TRBD2. The CDR3 length is 16 residues. Per germline, CDR1 SGDLS and CDR2 YYNGEE. V dropped 4 bases and J dropped 4; count of bases not matched to a gene: 9. The CDR3 loop is CASSLDSGSTYNEQFF. The CDR3 DNA is TGTGCCAGCAGCCTAGATAGCGGGAGTACGTACAATGAGCAGTTCTTC.

The chain recombines TRBV19 with TRBJ2-1, with 11 bases that match TRBD1. The CDR3 sequence is 17 residues long. J gave up 7 bases and V 5 bases, and 13 bases lay outside the gene matches. Germline-derived CDR1 and CDR2 are LNHDA and SQIVND (reference sequence). In DNA, the CDR3 is TGTGCCAGTAGTCCCCGGGACAGGGGGACCACACGTAATGAGCAGTTCTTC. This translates into CASSPRDRGTTRNEQFF. The full variable domain, with the rest looked up from reference TRBV19 and TRBJ2-1, is DGGITQSPKYLFRKEGQNVTLSCEQNLNHDAMYWYRQDPGQGLRLIYYSQIVNDFQKGDIAEGYSVSREKKESFPLTVTSAQKNPTAFYLCASSPRDRGTTRNEQFFGPGTRLTVL.

The chain is built from TRBV11-2 and TRBJ2-3; tentatively, D is TRBD1 (5 bases). CDR3 size: 14 residues. The germline CDR1 and CDR2 sequences are SGHAT and FQNNGV. Trimming took 2 bases from V and 6 from J, leaving 12 bases between them. Here the CDR3 DNA reads TGTGCCAGCAGCTTAACGCAGGGTACCGATACGCAGTATTTT. This encodes CASSLTQGTDTQYF.

CDR3 residues: CASSPRLSSGDYEQFF. CDR3 nucleotides: TGTGCCAGCAGCCCCAGATTGAGTAGCGGGGACTATGAGCAGTTCTTC. The gene calls are TRBV3-1 (or the pseudogene TRBV3-2) and TRBJ2-1; 8 positions match TRBD2. This CDR3 has 16 residues. After removal of 4 bases from V and 8 bases from J, the junction contained 13 bases not matched to a gene. CDR1 LGHDT and CDR2 YNNKEL come from the germline V gene (reference sequence).

This chain links TRBV18 with TRBJ1-2; D is perhaps TRBD1 (6 bases). V lost 1 base and J lost 5, with 17 bases in between. Per the germline V gene, CDR1 is KGHSH and CDR2 is LQKENI. The CDR3 has 16 residues. Here the CDR3 reads CASSPQRYRDGYGYTF. The CDR3 DNA is TGTGCCAGCTCACCACAAAGGTACAGGGACGGGTATGGCTACACCTTC.

This sequence joins TRBV30 and TRBJ1-3; D is unresolved. CDR1 is GTSNPN, CDR2 SVGIG, per germline (reference sequence). The CDR3 covers 16 residues. With 2 bases removed from V and 2 bases from J, the gap between germline ends came to 16 bases. The CDR3 spells CAWSTTRLGPGNTIYF. CDR3 bases: TGTGCCTGGAGTACGACACGGTTAGGCCCTGGAAACACCATATATTTT.

The chain has TRBV24-1 and TRBJ2-1; D is undetermined. The CDR3 length is 17 residues. V lost 5 bases and J lost 4, with 20 bases in between. Per the germline V gene, CDR1 is KGHDR and CDR2 is SFDVKD. CDR3 loop: CATSVPISGGSYNEQFF. CDR3 DNA: TGTGCCACCAGTGTTCCTATCTCAGGTGGTTCGTACAATGAGCAGTTCTTC.

This clone is labeled medium-sized (0.01 to 0.1%). Different DNA sequences within this sample yield the same CDR3. The chain links TRBV18 to TRBJ2-7, with 11 positions matching TRBD1. The CDR3 runs to 15 residues. Germline-derived CDR1 and CDR2 are KGHSH and LQKENI. J was trimmed by 3 bases and V by 6 bases; bases with no gene match: 7. The CDR3 sequence is CASSPAGTGGYEQYF. The DNA of the CDR3 is TGTGCCAGCTCGCCCGCCGGGACAGGGGGCTACGAGCAGTACTTC.

The J gene is TRBJ2-4, the V gene TRBV11-2; 7 bases map to TRBD1. The length of the CDR3 is 15 residues. Germline V gene data show CDR1 as SGHAT and CDR2 as FQNNGV. Trimming removed 5 bases from V and 7 bases from J; junction bases left unmatched: 11. The DNA of the CDR3 is TGTGCCAGCAGCCCACAGACAGGGCGTTGGAACATTCAGTACTTC. Protein sequence: CASSPQTGRWNIQYF.

V gene TRBV30 combines with J gene TRBJ2-1, with 7 bases fitting TRBD1. CDR3 length equals 14 residues. Germline V gives CDR1 GTSNPN, CDR2 SVGIG (reference sequence). With 2 bases clipped from V and 7 bases from J, the junction kept 8 bases outside the gene matches. DNA for the CDR3: TGTGCCTGGAGTCGAACAAACAGGGGTAATGAGCAGTTCTTC. Protein sequence: CAWSRTNRGNEQFF.

This clone was detected a few times. The chain carries TRBV27 and TRBJ2-3, with D perhaps TRBD2 (6 bases). V lost 0 bases to trimming and J lost 1 base, with 11 bases between them. Germline V gene sequence: CDR1 MNHEY, CDR2 SMNVEV (reference sequence). The CDR3 loop spans 16 amino acids. Here the CDR3 DNA reads TGTGCCAGCAGTTTATCGTGGGGACTTGGCACAGATACGCAGTATTTT. This gives the protein CASSLSWGLGTDTQYF.

V usage is TRBV24-1 and J usage is TRBJ2-3; D may be TRBD2 (7 bases). CDR1 and CDR2 from the germline V gene are KGHDR and SFDVKD. This CDR3 has 15 residues. The V end was cut by 3 bases, the J end by 1 base, with 10 bases between. Here the CDR3 reads CATSDAGAGTDTQYF. Written as DNA, the CDR3 is TGTGCCACCAGTGATGCGGGGGCAGGCACAGATACGCAGTATTTT.

The chain joins TRBV5-6 to TRBJ2-5, with a tentative D call TRBD1 (6 bases). This CDR3 has 16 residues. V lost 3 bases and J lost 5, with 20 bases in between. Germline values: CDR1 SGHDT, CDR2 YYEEEE. The CDR3 nucleotides read TGTGCCAGCAGCTGGGGCCCACAGGGAGTTGGGGAGACCCAGTACTTC. This codes for CASSWGPQGVGETQYF.

V gene TRBV5-1 combines with J gene TRBJ2-7, with TRBD2 matching 14 bases. This CDR3 is built from 16 residues. Losses at the gene ends were 3 bases for V and 3 bases for J; bases not matched to a gene: 5. Germline V gene lookup returns CDR1 SGHRS and CDR2 YFSETQ. The CDR3 loop is CASSYAGTSGSYEQYF. DNA for the CDR3: TGCGCCAGCAGCTACGCAGGGACTAGCGGGAGCTACGAGCAGTACTTC.

This rearrangement joins TRBV7-2 to TRBJ1-3; D gene unclear. The CDR3 has 14 residues. Germline CDR1 is SGHTA and CDR2 is FQGNSA. Trimming left V 3 bases short and J 8 bases short, with 14 bases between. DNA of the CDR3: TGTGCCAGCAGCTTCGGTGGTAGTGGTGACACCATATATTTT. Amino acid sequence: CASSFGGSGDTIYF.

This sequence joins TRBV10-2 and TRBJ2-7; maybe TRBD2 (6 bases). V was cut by 6 bases and J by 11 bases, with 23 bases left in between. Germline V lookup: CDR1 WSHSY, CDR2 SAAADI. The CDR3 covers 14 residues. CDR3 in amino acids: CASSISRDSRTEYF. In DNA form, the CDR3 reads TGCGCCAGCAGCATATCCCGGGACTCAAGGACGGAGTACTTC.

The chain combines TRBV25-1 with TRBJ1-4; TRBD1 agrees at 10 bases. CDR1 and CDR2 (germline): MGHDK, SYGVNS. The CDR3 sequence is 16 residues long. V shed 3 bases and J 7 bases; nucleotides not matched to a gene: 8. The chain's CDR3 is CASSDPWTGGGEKLFF. Written as DNA, the CDR3 is TGTGCCAGCAGTGACCCTTGGACAGGGGGGGGTGAAAAACTGTTTTTT. Full variable domain (rest looked up from reference TRBV25-1 and TRBJ1-4): EADIYQTPRYLVIGTGKKITLECSQTMGHDKMYWYQQDPGMELHLIHYSYGVNSTEKGDLSSESTVSRIRTEHFPLTLESARPSHTSQYLCASSDPWTGGGEKLFFGSGTQLSVL.

The CDR3 loop is CASSYSGTSGSSSYNEQFF. Here the CDR3 DNA reads TGTGCCAGCAGTTACTCGGGGACTAGCGGGAGTAGCTCCTACAATGAGCAGTTCTTC. The J gene is TRBJ2-1, the V gene TRBV6-2 or TRBV6-3; TRBD2 agrees at 14 bases. The CDR3 has 19 residues. The J segment lost 0 bases and the V segment lost 0 bases, leaving 4 bases of the junction unmatched. CDR1 MNHEY and CDR2 SVGEGT come from the germline V gene.

The chain links TRBV12-3 or TRBV12-4 to TRBJ2-2; tentative D call: TRBD1 (5 bases). The V and J ends lost 6 bases and 7 bases respectively, with 12 bases between them. CDR3 length equals 13 residues. The CDR3, as DNA: TGTGCCAGCAGCTCTCAGGGCGGCGGGGAGCTGTTTTTT. Its protein product is CASSSQGGGELFF.

The genes are TRBV27 and TRBJ1-4, with TRBD1 matching 7 bases. Losses at the gene ends were 5 bases for V and 9 bases for J; bases not matched to a gene: 9. Germline V gene data show CDR1 as MNHEY and CDR2 as SMNVEV (reference sequence). CDR3 length: 14 residues. The CDR3 here is CASSHEGTEKKLFF. The CDR3 DNA is TGTGCCAGCAGTCACGAAGGGACAGAAAAAAAACTGTTTTTT. Full variable domain (rest looked up from reference TRBV27 and TRBJ1-4): EAQVTQNPRYLITVTGKKLTVTCSQNMNHEYMSWYRQDPGLGLRQIYYSMNVEVTDKGDVPEGYKVSRKEKRNFPLILESPSPNQTSLYFCASSHEGTEKKLFFGSGTQLSVL.

This chain links TRBV9 with TRBJ1-6; 11 bases map to TRBD1. The CDR3 covers 14 residues. V lost 5 bases to trimming and J lost 8 bases; unmatched junction nucleotides: 3. Germline V gene sequence: CDR1 SGDLS, CDR2 YYNGEE. CDR3 sequence (DNA): TGTGCCAGCAGGCCGGGACAGGGGGATTCACCCCTCCACTTT. It encodes CASRPGQGDSPLHF.

The CDR3 protein is CASSRGLAGYETQYF. The CDR3, as DNA: TGTGCCAGCAGTCGAGGACTAGCGGGATATGAGACCCAGTACTTC. This chain uses TRBV28 with TRBJ2-5; 12 nucleotides align to TRBD2. There are 15 residues in the CDR3. Germline values: CDR1 MDHEN, CDR2 SYDVKM. V was pared by 5 bases and J by 5 bases, with 6 bases of the junction left unmatched. The full variable domain, its missing parts supplied by reference TRBV28 and TRBJ2-5, is DVKVTQSSRYLVKRTGEKVFLECVQDMDHENMFWYRQDPGLGLRLIYFSYDVKMKEKGDIPEGYSVSREKKERFSLILESASTNQTSMYLCASSRGLAGYETQYFGPGTRLLVL.

V is TRBV19 and J is TRBJ2-1; 7 nucleotides agree with TRBD2. Germline V gene data show CDR1 as LNHDA and CDR2 as SQIVND (reference sequence). The CDR3 loop spans 15 amino acids. V shed 4 bases, J shed 3 bases, and the junction held 6 bases outside the gene matches. The CDR3 loop is CASSTEAGRYNEQFF. In DNA, the CDR3 is TGTGCCAGTAGTACCGAAGCGGGACGCTACAATGAGCAGTTCTTC.

The V call is TRBV15, the J call TRBJ2-3; TRBD2 matches at 8 bases. Germline V gene data show CDR1 as LNHNV and CDR2 as YYDKDF (reference sequence). Trimming removed 3 bases from V and 4 bases from J; junction bases left unmatched: 12. This CDR3 contains 17 residues. CDR3 in amino acids: CATSSGALAGQADTQYF. The CDR3 nucleotides read TGTGCCACCAGCAGTGGGGCGCTAGCGGGTCAGGCAGATACGCAGTATTTT.

This chain joins TRBV7-3 and TRBJ2-1; 10 bases agree with TRBD2. In germline, CDR1 is SGHTA, CDR2 FQGTGA. The V gene end was trimmed by 2 bases and the J gene end by 0 bases; junction bases not matched to a gene: 7. The length of the CDR3 is 18 residues. CDR3 nucleotide sequence: TGTGCCAGCAGCTTACTAGCGGGAGCCCCGAGCTCCTACAATGAGCAGTTCTTC. Translation: CASSLLAGAPSSYNEQFF.

The gene calls are TRBV5-1 and TRBJ2-2; TRBD1 matches at 9 bases. This CDR3 region has 16 residues. Germline V gene lookup returns CDR1 SGHRS and CDR2 YFSETQ. V trimming: 9 bases; J trimming: 5 bases; junction bases outside the gene matches: 14. The CDR3: CATTRGQGGYTGELFF. The CDR3 DNA reads as TGCGCCACGACAAGGGGACAGGGAGGTTATACCGGGGAGCTGTTTTTT.

The genes are TRBV4-1 and TRBJ1-1; TRBD1 matches 7 bases. This CDR3 comprises 15 residues. V lost 2 bases, J lost 7 bases, and 10 bases stayed unmatched. Germline V gene lookup returns CDR1 MGHRA and CDR2 YSYEKL. DNA for the CDR3: TGCGCCAGCAGCCAATCCGTGACAGGGCTCAGTGAAGCTTTCTTT. Encoded protein: CASSQSVTGLSEAFF.